The 15 T cell receptor beta chains reported below all come from one sample, sequenced in a study of T cell repertoires in cytomegalovirus infection. TCRdb fed the reads into MiXCR, producing one record per CDR3 protein. The data contain 70,000 or so distinct CDR3 sequences, about 26% of them singletons. Antigen specificity for these receptors is unknown. Source: CD8+ T cells from cultured PBMCs, taken from culture after CMV antigen stimulation. These TCRs come from a human donor in good health (CMV status not recorded). Some clones in this sample may be carry-over from other donors' samples.

The V and J genes are TRBV4-3 and TRBJ2-1; 10 nucleotides agree with TRBD2. The CDR3 sequence is 15 residues long. From germline, CDR1 is LGHNA and CDR2 YSLEER. The V gene end was trimmed by 4 bases and the J gene end by 2 bases; junction bases not matched to a gene: 2. The DNA of the CDR3 is TGCGCCAGCAGCCTCGGGACTAGCGCCTACAATGAGCAGTTCTTC. Encoded protein: CASSLGTSAYNEQFF.

V gene TRBV27 combines with J gene TRBJ2-3; the D is unclear. V lost 2 bases and J lost 4, with 10 bases in between. The CDR3 is 14 amino acids. The germline gives CDR1 MNHEY, CDR2 SMNVEV (reference sequence). The CDR3 here is CASSLVLGSDTQYF. CDR3 DNA: TGTGCCAGCAGTTTAGTCTTGGGGTCAGATACGCAGTATTTT.

This chain links TRBV4-1 with TRBJ1-6; D gene uncertain. Trimming removed 1 base at V and 7 bases at J, with 5 bases between. Germline V gene sequence: CDR1 MGHRA, CDR2 YSYEKL. This CDR3 has 13 amino acids. The CDR3: CASSQVLNSPLHF. CDR3 DNA sequence: TGCGCCAGCAGCCAAGTCTTGAATTCACCCCTCCACTTT.

This clonotype appeared a few times. The chain is built from TRBV25-1 and TRBJ2-1; TRBD2 aligns across 10 bases. Losses at the gene ends were 3 bases for V and 7 bases for J; bases not matched to a gene: 3. CDR1 is MGHDK, CDR2 SYGVNS, per germline. This CDR3 has 14 residues. CDR3 sequence: CASSDLAGVNEQFF. The CDR3 DNA follows: TGTGCCAGCAGTGATCTAGCGGGAGTTAATGAGCAGTTCTTC.

This clonotype has ten or more counts. The chain carries TRBV7-8 and TRBJ2-7; D is perhaps TRBD2 (6 bases). This CDR3 is built from 14 residues. Trimming removed 0 bases from V and 2 bases from J, with 8 bases in between. Germline V CDR1 and CDR2: SGHVS, FQNEAQ. The CDR3 spells CASSLAGLTYEQYF. In DNA form, the CDR3 reads TGTGCCAGCAGCTTAGCTGGACTAACCTACGAGCAGTACTTC. The full variable domain, with the rest looked up from reference TRBV7-8 and TRBJ2-7, is GAGVSQSPRYKVAKRGQDVALRCDPISGHVSLFWYQQALGQGPEFLTYFQNEAQLDKSGLPSDRFFAERPEGSVSTLKIQRTQQEDSAVYLCASSLAGLTYEQYFGPGTRLTVT.

The sample holds many counts of this clonotype. The chain has TRBV12-5 and TRBJ2-1, with a tentative D call TRBD2 (5 bases). The V gene lost 0 bases and the J gene lost 4 bases, with 19 bases spanning the gap. The CDR3 extends over 18 amino acids. Looked up from germline, CDR1 is LGHNT and CDR2 is FRNRAP. The CDR3 spells CASGLVRWVQRPYNEQFF. The CDR3 bases are TGTGCTAGTGGTTTGGTACGGTGGGTCCAGCGGCCTTACAATGAGCAGTTCTTC.

The CDR3 sequence: CASSQATGYSYEQYF. The CDR3 DNA is TGCGCCAGCAGCCAGGCTACTGGCTATTCCTACGAGCAGTACTTC. The V call is TRBV4-3, the J call TRBJ2-7, with D uncertain. V lost 3 bases and J lost 1, with 13 bases in between. Germline CDR1 is LGHNA and CDR2 is YSLEER. The CDR3 is 15 amino acids.

Turning to this clonotype: Germline is not matched at one junction end, which may reflect a read error. J is TRBJ1-3 and V is TRBV11-2, with D uncertain. The germline gives CDR1 SGHAT, CDR2 FQNNGV. This CDR3 is 16 amino acids long. The CDR3 reads CAGSLELGSSGNTIYF. DNA for the CDR3: TGTGCCGGCAGCTTAGAGCTGGGCAGCTCTGGAAACACCATATACTTT.

Written as DNA, the CDR3 is TGTGCCAGCAGAACTTCAACGGAGCAGTTCTTC. Its protein is CASRTSTEQFF. The chain joins TRBV27 to TRBJ2-1; no definite D call. Germline V lookup: CDR1 MNHEY, CDR2 SMNVEV (reference sequence). The ends were cut back, 6 bases at V and 10 bases at J, with 10 bases in the middle. The CDR3 has 11 residues.

The table lists this clonotype with a few counts. The J gene is TRBJ2-1, the V gene TRBV12-5; 9 bases align to TRBD2. The V gene end was trimmed by 7 bases and the J gene end by 7 bases; junction bases not matched to a gene: 11. The CDR3 has 15 amino acids. Germline CDR1 is LGHNT and CDR2 is FRNRAP. This CDR3 reads CASALPGLASNEQFF. The DNA of the CDR3 is TGTGCTAGTGCCCTTCCGGGACTAGCCTCGAATGAGCAGTTCTTC.

This clonotype has ten or more counts. The chain employs TRBV19 and TRBJ1-3; the D gene is possibly TRBD1 (5 bases). The CDR3 loop spans 13 amino acids. CDR1 is LNHDA and CDR2 is SQIVND in the germline V gene (reference sequence). V shed 6 bases and J shed 5 bases, with 11 bases lying between them. This chain's CDR3 is CASSQWDRNTIYF. CDR3 bases: TGTGCCAGTAGCCAATGGGACCGAAACACCATATATTTT. Supplemented by reference TRBV19 and TRBJ1-3, the full variable domain reads DGGITQSPKYLFRKEGQNVTLSCEQNLNHDAMYWYRQDPGQGLRLIYYSQIVNDFQKGDIAEGYSVSREKKESFPLTVTSAQKNPTAFYLCASSQWDRNTIYFGEGSWLTVV.

In this sample, this clonotype turned up a few times. Here the CDR3 DNA reads TGTGCCAGTAGGAGGGAGCGTAACACTGAAGCTTTCTTT. It encodes CASRRERNTEAFF. V usage is TRBV19 and J usage is TRBJ1-1; D gene ambiguous. CDR1 and CDR2 from the germline V gene are LNHDA and SQIVND (reference sequence). V was cut by 6 bases and J by 2 bases, with 10 bases left in between. The length of the CDR3 is 13 residues.

The J gene is TRBJ1-1, the V gene TRBV6-5, with D maybe TRBD1 (5 bases). Germline V lookup: CDR1 MNHEY, CDR2 SVGAGI. The CDR3 is made up of 17 amino acids. V shed 8 bases and J shed 2 bases, with 24 bases lying between them. The CDR3: CASSSGTAQTGNTEAFF. DNA for the CDR3: TGTGCCAGCTCCTCAGGGACCGCTCAGACCGGAAACACTGAAGCTTTCTTT.

The CDR3 region is CAWSGEGLVAEAFF. As DNA, the CDR3 is TGTGCCTGGAGTGGTGAAGGGTTGGTCGCTGAAGCTTTCTTT. The chain couples TRBV30 to TRBJ1-1; D gene ambiguous. The length of the CDR3 is 14 residues. The V and J ends lost 1 base and 6 bases respectively, with 15 bases between them. CDR1 is GTSNPN, CDR2 SVGIG, per germline (reference sequence).

This clonotype was seen a handful of times. This chain connects TRBV28 to TRBJ2-6; D possibly corresponds to TRBD1 (6 bases). CDR1 and CDR2 (germline): MDHEN, SYDVKM. Trimming left V 6 bases short and J 2 bases short, with 11 bases between. CDR3 length equals 15 residues. The CDR3 spells CASRQGAAGANVLTF. The CDR3 coding sequence is TGTGCCAGCAGACAGGGTGCGGCTGGGGCCAACGTCCTGACTTTC.